Shown below are 9 T cell receptor beta chains from a single sample sequenced in a study of blood T cell repertoires in COVID-19. Data came from immunoSEQ multiplex PCR; TCRdb stores just in-frame clones and leaves some out. Of around 68,000 clones in the sample, about 85% are singletons; the top ten hold around 2.9%. Sequencing used peripheral blood. Receptors were obtained from a man older than 75 with acute or convalescent COVID-19.

Only one count was recorded for this clone. The rearrangement links TRBV6-2 or TRBV6-3 to TRBJ2-3, with 7 bases identical to TRBD1. There are 14 residues in the CDR3. Per the germline V gene, CDR1 is MNHEY and CDR2 is SVGEGT. Germline trimming cut 5 bases from V and 6 bases from J; bases unmatched to any gene: 8. DNA of the CDR3: TGTGCCAGCAGTAGGGACAGCCTAGTGGATACGCAGTATTTT. This encodes CASSRDSLVDTQYF.

The rearrangement uses TRBV30 and TRBJ1-2; D is possibly TRBD1 (5 bases). Trimming removed 4 bases at V and 8 bases at J, with 17 bases between. Germline V CDR1 and CDR2: GTSNPN, SVGIG (reference sequence). The CDR3 runs to 13 residues. The CDR3 reads CAWIRSDSLGYTF. The CDR3 DNA follows: TGTGCCTGGATTAGGTCCGACAGTCTGGGCTACACCTTC.

This clone was seen a handful of times. This chain joins TRBV19 and TRBJ1-5; D is unclear. The CDR3 contains 15 residues. The V end lost 5 bases, the J end lost 0 bases, and 11 bases lay between the germline ends. CDR1 and CDR2 (germline): LNHDA, SQIVND (reference sequence). CDR3 sequence (DNA): TGTGCCAGTAGTCCCGTCGGAGGTAGCAATCAGCCCCAGCATTTT. As protein: CASSPVGGSNQPQHF.

The rearrangement joins TRBV27 to TRBJ2-1, with 7 bases lining up with TRBD2. J gave up 4 bases and V 3 bases, and 6 bases lay outside the gene matches. CDR3 length: 15 residues. The V gene's germline CDR1 is MNHEY and CDR2 SMNVEV (reference sequence). The CDR3 coding sequence is TGTGCCAGCAGTTTTAGTAGCGGGCTATACAATGAGCAGTTCTTC. Protein sequence: CASSFSSGLYNEQFF.

The rearrangement links TRBV6-5 to TRBJ1-1, with 9 bases matching TRBD1. The CDR3 runs 15 residues. CDR1 MNHEY and CDR2 SVGAGI come from the germline V gene. The ends lost 7 bases at V and 1 base at J; junction bases unmatched: 7. CDR3 bases: TGTGCCAGCACCAAAGACAGGGGGAGGAACACTGAAGCTTTCTTT. This translates into CASTKDRGRNTEAFF.

This sequence joins TRBV2 and TRBJ1-1, with TRBD1 matching 8 bases. Per the germline V gene, CDR1 is SNHLY and CDR2 is FYNNEI. The CDR3 has 14 residues. The V and J ends lost 6 bases and 5 bases, in that order; junction bases with no gene match: 8. The CDR3 is CASSLSTGGTEAFF. In DNA form, the CDR3 reads TGTGCCAGCAGCTTATCAACAGGGGGTACTGAAGCTTTCTTT. Filled out from reference TRBV2 and TRBJ1-1, the complete variable domain reads EPEVTQTPSHQVTQMGQEVILRCVPISNHLYFYWYRQILGQKVEFLVSFYNNEISEKSEIFDDQFSVERPDGSNFTLKIRSTKLEDSAMYFCASSLSTGGTEAFFGQGTRLTVV.

The chain has TRBV4-1 and TRBJ1-6; D unclear. The CDR3 is 13 amino acids. CDR1 is MGHRA and CDR2 is YSYEKL in the germline V gene. The V gene lost 4 bases and the J gene lost 10 bases, with 11 bases spanning the gap. CDR3 residues: CASSPRHSSPLHF. CDR3 coding DNA: TGCGCCAGCAGCCCAAGACACTCATCACCCCTCCACTTT.

V usage is TRBV7-2 and J usage is TRBJ1-1; TRBD1 might be the D (5 bases). The germline gives CDR1 SGHTA, CDR2 FQGNSA. V lost 0 bases and J lost 6, with 14 bases in between. The CDR3 is 15 residues long. CDR3 sequence (DNA): TGTGCCAGCAGCTTAGCTAAGCAGGGCAACGCTGAAGCTTTCTTT. Translated, it gives CASSLAKQGNAEAFF.

V and J are TRBV27 and TRBJ1-1; TRBD1 might be the D (6 bases). Germline CDR1 and CDR2: MNHEY and SMNVEV (reference sequence). This CDR3 is 13 amino acids long. Trimming removed 1 base from V and 4 bases from J, with 7 bases in between. The CDR3 bases are TGTGCCAGCAGTTTATTCAGGGGCACTGAAGCTTTCTTT. Residues: CASSLFRGTEAFF.